The source of this TCR beta chain is a study of T cells in Graves' hyperthyroidism and ophthalmopathy. Overall study results and limits: Ophthalmopathy was predicted by the model a median of approximately 6 months ahead of onset.

Of note for this clonotype: Its antigen remains unidentified.

Authors of the study amplified TCR beta CDR3 regions from RNA transcripts. The TCR CDR3 was amplified in a first-round RT-PCR using the HTBI primer set. One entry per CDR3 protein results from TCRdb running MiXCR on the multiplex PCR reads. The sample holds 300,000 to 450,000 distinct CDR3 sequences, 15% to 20% seen once. V shed 0 bases and J shed 6 bases, with 11 bases lying between them. The CDR3 spans 15 residues. Germline V CDR1 and CDR2: MNHEY, SVGEGT. Used for diagnoses were clinical symptoms, serum thyroxine and TRAb, thyroid ultrasound and orbital computed tomography. The TCR originated in a woman between 40 and 55 years old with Graves' ophthalmopathy. Input material: blood. The V gene is TRBV6-2 or TRBV6-3, the J gene TRBJ2-2, with a tentative D call TRBD2 (5 bases). The CDR3 DNA is TGTGCCAGCAGTTACTCGAATCGGGGATCCGGGGAGCTGTTTTTT. Encoded protein: CASSYSNRGSGELFF.